This TCR beta chain was found in a study of PD-1 blockade in classical Hodgkin lymphoma (dated by TCRdb to between 2020 and 2021). Turning to the overall study: Nivolumab dosing was 3 mg/kg intravenously every 2 weeks, continuing until either disease progression or unacceptable toxicity. A peripheral blood immune signature of response to PD-1 blockade in classical Hodgkin lymphoma was defined using TCR beta sequencing and CyTOF.

The investigation overall reported the following: Baseline TCR diversity was reported to be lower in newly diagnosed patients than in healthy donors, and even lower in relapsed/refractory patients. Among trial patients, those achieving complete response had baseline diversity similar to that of newly diagnosed patients, while diversity was significantly lower in partial responders and progressors. The study was restricted to a single clinical trial cohort, and the causes of repertoire differences, possibly disease activity or prior therapy, were left undefined. By C4D1, a significant rise was seen in CD4+ TCR diversity but not in CD8+ TCR diversity (p=0.0027 vs p=0.16), and the rise was most apparent among complete responders (p=0.02). Lower diversity was seen in patients whose nivolumab began less than 1 year after ASCT, and these patients were left out of later analyses so that immune reconstitution would not confound the results.

This clone was recorded once. Its antigen target is currently unknown. Base-call qualities are not available, and no considerably larger clone is one nucleotide away. V gives up 1 base and J gives up 2 bases, and the segment between their germline ends measures 20 bases. The CDR3 starts with the cysteine, ends with the phenylalanine, and has 18 residues. The retained sequence is limited to the CDR3, 54 bases, with the frame set at the first base. Reading the germline V gene (reference sequence) gives CDR1 SEHNR and CDR2 FQNEAQ. The Qiagen DNeasy kit was used to extract genomic DNA both from unsorted PBMCs and from the negatively selected CD4+ and CD8+ fractions. TCR beta CDR3 regions were subjected to amplification by immunoSEQ multiplex PCR with primers that anneal to V and J segments. A synthetic immune receptor repertoire was used to minimize amplification bias, and remaining bias was computationally removed after sequencing. Turning to the authors' computational methods: Repertoire diversity was quantified as the Shannon entropy index using custom Python scripts. Unsorted, CD4+ and CD8+ repertoires were analyzed separately, except in combined analyses where CD4+ and CD8+ sequences were merged in silico. Clonal expansion was defined as a frequency increase of at least 2-fold after treatment compared with C1D1, and clones undetected at baseline were assigned a pseudocount of 0.5. Singleton clones were defined as clones with 0 or 1 copy at C1D1, and non-singleton clones were defined as clones with 2 or more copies. Clones expanded in unsorted samples were labelled as CD4+, CD8+ or unknown by matching protein sequences in sorted samples from the same patient. Wilcoxon tests on paired samples were used to test diversity changes from C1D1 to C4D1. The table was pulled from immuneACCESS by TCRdb, which kept in-frame rearrangements only. Such tables lose some clones; where checked, under half of the loss comes from unresolved V genes, and the rest has no known cause. V and J calls and clone size follow that table, whereas D and trimming were derived from the DNA. This sample is represented by about 21,000 clones; more than 60% of them were singletons. Jointly, the top ten make up 5.8% of the sample.

In light of the paper, this sample's time point label describes: cycle 1 day 1 (C1D1), immediately before nivolumab initiation. All trial patients had relapsed after autologous stem cell transplantation, with cohorts A, B and C differing in prior brentuximab vedotin exposure. The trial cohort comprised roughly 50 patients with relapsed/refractory classical Hodgkin lymphoma whose best overall responses were complete response, partial response or progressive disease. Trial patients were treated with single-agent nivolumab in the multi-cohort phase II CheckMate 205 trial. An independent review committee assessed best overall response using the 2007 International Working Group response criteria. Trial PBMCs were collected just before the start of nivolumab (C1D1) and during therapy at cycle 2 day 1 and cycle 4 day 1. Peripheral blood was collected in 8 mL Vacutainer Cell Preparation Tubes, from which PBMCs were isolated by centrifugation and then cryopreserved.

The TCR originated in a human donor with classical Hodgkin lymphoma. Here the sequenced sample was peripheral blood mononuclear cells (PBMCs), taken at baseline. The chain uses TRBV7-9 and TRBJ2-5, with the D gene too uncertain to name. The nucleotide sequence reads as follows: TGTGCCAGCAGCTTAGACGGGTTTTGGTGGGAAGGGCAAGAGACCCAGTACTTC. It translates as CASSLDGFWWEGQETQYF.